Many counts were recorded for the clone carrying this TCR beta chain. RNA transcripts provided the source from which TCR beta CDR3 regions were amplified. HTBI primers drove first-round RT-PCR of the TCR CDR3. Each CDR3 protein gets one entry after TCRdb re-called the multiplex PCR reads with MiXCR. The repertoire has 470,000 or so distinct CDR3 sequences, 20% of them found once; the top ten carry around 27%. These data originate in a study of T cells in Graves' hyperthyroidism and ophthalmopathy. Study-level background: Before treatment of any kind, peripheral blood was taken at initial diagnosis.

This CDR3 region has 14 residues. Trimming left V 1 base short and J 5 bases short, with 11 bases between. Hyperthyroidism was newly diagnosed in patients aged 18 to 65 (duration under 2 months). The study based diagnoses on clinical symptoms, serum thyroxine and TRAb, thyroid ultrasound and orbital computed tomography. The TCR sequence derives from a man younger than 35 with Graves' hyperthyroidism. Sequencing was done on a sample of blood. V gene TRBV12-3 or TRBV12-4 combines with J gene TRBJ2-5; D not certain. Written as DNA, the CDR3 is TGTGCCAGCAGTTTAGTCAGTCTAGGGGAGACCCAGTACTTC. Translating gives CASSLVSLGETQYF.